Listed below are T cell receptor beta chains from one sample, sequenced in a study of PD-L1 blockade in urothelial cancer. The protocol was immunoSEQ multiplex PCR, while the TCRdb copy is restricted to in-frame clones and leaves out a portion. The sample shows approximately 30,000 clones, 89% of them seen only once. The material sequenced was PBMCs, taken around atezolizumab (anti-PD-L1) treatment. Receptors originate from an older man with urothelial cancer. CDR3s include the opening cysteine and the closing phenylalanine or tryptophan. Fields, in order: D gene, V gene, J gene, clone size, CDR3 DNA, CDR3 protein. A D gene is named only where the DNA matches it firmly. A row's size may be missing; if present it is once, few, many or a size class.

NA	TRBV5-4	TRBJ1-3	NA	TGTGCCAGCAGCTTGGGGGCAGGGGTACAAAACACCATATATTTT	CASSLGAGVQNTIYF
NA	TRBV7-9	TRBJ1-1	NA	TGTGCCAGCAGCCCAGAGGGGAACACTGAAGCTTTCTTT	CASSPEGNTEAFF
TRBD1	TRBV19	TRBJ1-1	NA	TGTGCCAGCACGATACAGGGGGGCGCTGAAGCTTTCTTT	CASTIQGGAEAFF
TRBD1	TRBV30	TRBJ1-2	NA	TGTGCCTGGAGTGCGACAGGGGTGGGTGGCTATGGCTACACCTTC	CAWSATGVGGYGYTF
TRBD1	TRBV11-2	TRBJ2-7	once	TGTGCCAGCAGCTTAGGGACAGGGGCCTCCTACGAGCAGTACTTC	CASSLGTGASYEQYF
TRBD2	TRBV6-6	TRBJ2-7	NA	TGTGCCAGCAGTTTTAGCGGGAGTGCCGACGAGCAGTACTTC	CASSFSGSADEQYF
TRBD2	TRBV5-4	TRBJ2-5	NA	TGTGCCAGCAGCTTGGGCCCTTCGACTAGCGGGCATGAGCAGTACTTC	CASSLGPSTSGHEQYF
TRBD2	TRBV5-1	TRBJ2-3	NA	TGCGCCAGCAGCTCCGGGACTAGCGGGAGTGGGGATACGCAGTATTTT	CASSSGTSGSGDTQYF
NA	TRBV5-1	TRBJ2-1	NA	TGCGCCAGCAGACAGGGAGAAGCCAATGAGCAGTTCTTC	CASRQGEANEQFF
NA	TRBV19	TRBJ2-7	NA	TGTGCCAGTAGTAGGCAGGGACTCCCCTACGAGCAGTACTTC	CASSRQGLPYEQYF
NA	TRBV5-1	TRBJ2-2	NA	TGCGCCAGCAAGCGGGTCGGAGGGCGAGACACCGGGGAGCTGTTTTTT	CASKRVGGRDTGELFF
NA	TRBV11-3	TRBJ2-3	NA	TGTGCCAGCAGCCCCGCGCTAGGGGTTGAGGGCACAGATACGCAGTATTTT	CASSPALGVEGTDTQYF
TRBD1	TRBV6-6	TRBJ1-5	NA	TGTGCCAGCAACGATAGGGGGCGCAATCAGCCCCAGCATTTT	CASNDRGRNQPQHF
NA	TRBV7-9	TRBJ2-2	NA	TGTGCCAGCAGCCCAATCCCGGCAGGGGCGGATACCGGGGAGCTGTTTTTT	CASSPIPAGADTGELFF
TRBD2	TRBV30	TRBJ2-2	NA	TGTGCCTGGAGTGTACCCGCGGGAGGCAATAGGTGGGCCGGGGAGCTGTTTTTT	CAWSVPAGGNRWAGELFF
NA	TRBV10-1	TRBJ1-2	NA	TGCGCCAGCAGTGAGTCGACCGACAGTGAAGTCTATGGCTACACCTTC	CASSESTDSEVYGYTF
TRBD2	TRBV11-2	TRBJ2-2	NA	TGTGCCAGCAGCTTAGTCGGGGGGATATGGACCGGGGAGCTGTTTTTT	CASSLVGGIWTGELFF
TRBD1	TRBV2	TRBJ2-5	NA	TGTGCCAGCGGCCGGGACAGGGGAGGATGGGAGACCCAGTACTTC	CASGRDRGGWETQYF
TRBD1	TRBV7-6	TRBJ2-3	NA	TGTGCCAGCGGCGACAGGGATGTGGACACAGATACGCAGTATTTT	CASGDRDVDTDTQYF
TRBD1	TRBV5-1	TRBJ2-7	NA	TGCGCCAGCAGCCCCAGGGACAGCTTCTCCTACGAGCAGTACTTC	CASSPRDSFSYEQYF
NA	TRBV6-1	TRBJ1-1	NA	TGTGCCAGCACCGAGACAGCTTTGAACACTGAAGCTTTCTTT	CASTETALNTEAFF
TRBD2	TRBV4-1	TRBJ2-3	NA	TGCGCCAGCAGCCGGAAACTAGCGGGAGGACCCGCTGGCACAGATACGCAGTATTTT	CASSRKLAGGPAGTDTQYF
TRBD2	TRBV11-2	TRBJ2-1	NA	TGTGCCAGCAGCTCCGCACTAGCGGGGGAGCAGTTCTTC	CASSSALAGEQFF
NA	TRBV7-9	TRBJ1-2	NA	TGTGCCAGCAGCTCGAACTATGGCTACACCTTC	CASSSNYGYTF
NA	TRBV2	TRBJ2-2	NA	TGTGCCAGCAGTGGGGGCCGGACAGCCGAGTTAGGGGGGGAGCTGTTTTTT	CASSGGRTAELGGELFF
TRBD2	TRBV5-4	TRBJ2-3	NA	TGTGCCAGCAGCTCTAGCGGGGGGCACGTGGATACGCAGTATTTT	CASSSSGGHVDTQYF
NA	TRBV6-5	TRBJ1-5	NA	TGTGCCAGCAGCCCCAGGGTGAATCAGCCCCAGCATTTT	CASSPRVNQPQHF
NA	TRBV4-1	TRBJ2-6	NA	TGCGCCAGCAGCCAAGAGGCCTCCTTCCCCTCTGGGGCCAACGTCCTGACTTTC	CASSQEASFPSGANVLTF
TRBD2	TRBV6-1	TRBJ2-7	once	TGTGCCAGCAGTGAAGCCGTGACTAGCGGCTACGAGCAGTACTTC	CASSEAVTSGYEQYF
NA	TRBV7-2	TRBJ2-1	once	TGTGCCAGCAGCTTAAGACAGGCCTCCTACAATGAGCAGTTCTTC	CASSLRQASYNEQFF
NA	TRBV5-1	TRBJ2-1	NA	TGCGCCAGCAGCTTGGCCCCCCCTAGCACGAGCTCCTACAATGAGCAGTTCTTC	CASSLAPPSTSSYNEQFF
TRBD1	TRBV28	TRBJ1-1	NA	TGTGCCAGCAGTTACCGGCCGGGACAGGGGAACACTGAAGCTTTCTTT	CASSYRPGQGNTEAFF
TRBD1	TRBV12-5	TRBJ1-1	NA	TGTGCTAGTGGGTCCGGGACAGGGGCCACTGAAGCTTTCTTT	CASGSGTGATEAFF
TRBD2	TRBV7-9	TRBJ2-1	NA	TGTGCCAGCAGCCGTTTACTAGCGAGGTCCTACAATGAGCAGTTCTTC	CASSRLLARSYNEQFF
NA	TRBV14	TRBJ1-2	once	TGTGCCAGCAGCCAAGATTTGCAGTATGGCTACACCTTC	CASSQDLQYGYTF
TRBD1	TRBV19	TRBJ1-3	NA	TGTGCCAGTAGTACTTCAGGGGGAGATGGAAACACCATATATTTT	CASSTSGGDGNTIYF
NA	TRBV21-1	TRBJ1-5	once	TGTGCCAGCCTAAGTACGGGACAGGGGTATGGTCAGCCCCAGCATTTT	CASLSTGQGYGQPQHF
TRBD1	TRBV5-1	TRBJ2-1	NA	TGCGCCAGCAGCTTGGGACAGGGTTCTTACAATGAGCAGTTCTTC	CASSLGQGSYNEQFF
TRBD2	TRBV5-5	TRBJ2-3	NA	TGTGCCGCGGGGGGTTCTAGCACAGATACGCAGTATTTT	CAAGGSSTDTQYF
TRBD1	TRBV6-5	TRBJ2-7	NA	TGTGCCAGCTTCTTTAAGGGGACAGACTATTACGAGCAGTACTTC	CASFFKGTDYYEQYF
NA	TRBV9	TRBJ2-5	few	TGTGCCAGCAGCGTAGGCCAGCCCGGGGAGACCCAGTACTTC	CASSVGQPGETQYF
NA	TRBV12-5	TRBJ1-2	NA	TGTGCTAGTGGTTTTGGTGAGGGTAACTATGGCTACACCTTC	CASGFGEGNYGYTF
NA	TRBV5-6	TRBJ2-1	NA	TGTGCCAGCAGCTTAAACAGCTACGGTGAGCAGTTCTTC	CASSLNSYGEQFF
NA	TRBV18	TRBJ2-5	NA	TGTGCCAGCTCACCAATACCGACCCGGGAAGAGACCCAGTACTTC	CASSPIPTREETQYF
NA	TRBV27	TRBJ1-1	NA	TGTGCCAGCAGTTCCCCGTTGGGGCAGGGAATGAACACTGAAGCTTTCTTT	CASSSPLGQGMNTEAFF
TRBD1	TRBV5-4	TRBJ2-4	NA	TGTGCCAGCAGCTACCAGGGGGCGCGAGCCAAAAACATTCAGTACTTC	CASSYQGARAKNIQYF
NA	TRBV29-1	TRBJ1-1	few	TGCAGCGTTGAAGAACGGAGAACTAAGGTGACGACGACGTCGGCTATGAACACTGAAGCTTTCTTT	CSVEERRTKVTTTSAMNTEAFF
TRBD1	TRBV19	TRBJ2-5	NA	TGTGCCAGTAGTATTAGTGCTCAGGGGGCCCAAGAGACCCAGTACTTC	CASSISAQGAQETQYF
TRBD2	TRBV11-3	TRBJ2-3	once	TGTGCCAGCAGCCCAGGACTAGCGGGAGGGCCAGATACGCAGTATTTT	CASSPGLAGGPDTQYF
NA	TRBV28	TRBJ2-2	NA	TGTGCCAGCACCCCGGAGGGGGCGGGCACCGGGGAGCTGTTTTTT	CASTPEGAGTGELFF
NA	TRBV7-9	TRBJ1-3	NA	TGTGCCAGCAGGGCAGGTCCCTCTGGAAACACCATATATTTT	CASRAGPSGNTIYF
NA	TRBV2	TRBJ1-2	few	TGTGCCAGCAGTCCCCGTGATGGCTACACCTTC	CASSPRDGYTF
NA	TRBV7-9	TRBJ1-3	NA	TGTGCCAGCAGCTCAACAGGCTCTGGAAACACCATATATTTT	CASSSTGSGNTIYF
TRBD1	TRBV19	TRBJ1-2	NA	TGTGCCAGTAGTATAGGGACAGGGAACTATGGCTACACCTTC	CASSIGTGNYGYTF
NA	TRBV9	TRBJ1-2	NA	TGTGCCAGCAGCCTTAGTGGCTATGGCTACACCTTC	CASSLSGYGYTF
TRBD2	TRBV6-6	TRBJ2-3	NA	TGTGCCAGCAGTACTAGCGGGAGGGGAGATACGCAGTATTTT	CASSTSGRGDTQYF